Listed below are T cell receptor beta chains from one sample, sequenced in a study of blood T cell repertoires in COVID-19. Some clones are missing from TCRdb's copy, which holds only in-frame ones; the method was immunoSEQ multiplex PCR. Of 180,000 or so clones in the sample, about 86% were seen once. Sequencing input: PBMCs or T cells enriched from blood (not recorded which). All receptors derive from a woman aged 50 to 60 in a cohort exposed to, infected with or recovered from COVID-19 (not recorded which). CDR3s include the opening cysteine and the closing phenylalanine or tryptophan. Each record gives: V gene, clone size, D gene, J gene, CDR3 DNA, CDR3 protein. The D gene is left open where the match is weak. For some rows the clone size is stated as once, few or many, or as a class when expanded; others skip it.

>TRBV11-2|NA|NA|TRBJ2-5
TGTGCCAGCAGTTCTAGCCGAACCCTCCAAGAGACCCAGTACTTC
CASSSSRTLQETQYF
>TRBV19|NA|NA|TRBJ1-4
TGTGCCAGTACCCCCCGGGACATCACCCGGGGAGAAAAACTGTTTTTT
CASTPRDITRGEKLFF
>TRBV2|NA|TRBD1|TRBJ1-5
TGTGCCAGCAGTGAAGCGCTTCGACGATCCCTTGGGACAGGCTATAGCAATCAGCCCCAGCATTTT
CASSEALRRSLGTGYSNQPQHF
>TRBV29-1|NA|NA|TRBJ1-3
TGCAGCGTTGTAGGGGCGAGCTCTGGAAACACCATATATTTT
CSVVGASSGNTIYF
>TRBV3-1/TRBV3-2|NA|NA|TRBJ1-5
TGTGCCAGCAGCCAAGGGGGCCCAGGGCAGCCCCAGCATTTT
CASSQGGPGQPQHF
>TRBV3-1/TRBV3-2|once|NA|TRBJ1-4
TGTGCCAGCAGCCTACAGGAAACAGCAACTAATGAAAAACTGTTTTTT
CASSLQETATNEKLFF
>TRBV18|NA|TRBD1|TRBJ2-7
TGTGCCAGCTCACCCGACAGGGGACGGAACGAGCAGTACTTC
CASSPDRGRNEQYF
>TRBV6-6|NA|TRBD2|TRBJ2-3
TGTGCCAGCAGTTATATTGGGACTAGCGGAGATACGCAGTATTTT
CASSYIGTSGDTQYF
>TRBV30|NA|NA|TRBJ1-2
TGTGCCTGGAGTCCTAATCGACAGAACCATGGCTACACCTTC
CAWSPNRQNHGYTF
>TRBV10-3|NA|NA|TRBJ1-6
TGTGCCATCACCATAGACTTGGATTCACCCCTCCACTTT
CAITIDLDSPLHF
>TRBV30|NA|TRBD2|TRBJ2-3
TGTGCCTGGAGTTCTTTTGCGGGGGATTTTTTTGGTACAGATACGCAGTATTTT
CAWSSFAGDFFGTDTQYF
>TRBV23-1|few|NA|TRBJ2-2
TGCGCCAGCAGTCGACAGGCTAACACCGGGGAGCTGTTTTTT
CASSRQANTGELFF
>TRBV19|NA|TRBD1|TRBJ1-3
TGTGCCAGTAGAGCGACAGGGAATGGAAACACCATATATTTT
CASRATGNGNTIYF
>TRBV18|NA|NA|TRBJ2-7
TGTGCCAGCTCACCCGATCGTCCGACACAAATCTACGAGCAGTACTTC
CASSPDRPTQIYEQYF
>TRBV6-5|NA|NA|TRBJ1-2
TGTGCCAGCAGCCCCGGGGGTAACTATGGCTACACCTTC
CASSPGGNYGYTF
>TRBV4-3|NA|TRBD1|TRBJ1-4
TGCGCCAGCAGCGAACAGGGGATTAATGAAAAACTGTTTTTT
CASSEQGINEKLFF
>TRBV19|NA|TRBD2|TRBJ2-1
TGTGCCAGTAGAAAAGGGACTAGCGGGAGCGATGAGCAGTTCTTC
CASRKGTSGSDEQFF
>TRBV5-3|NA|TRBD1|TRBJ2-7
TGTGCCAGAAGCTATTCACCACAGAATTCAAGGGACAGGGCTTATAATCCCGAGCAGTACTTC
CARSYSPQNSRDRAYNPEQYF
>TRBV7-8|NA|TRBD2|TRBJ2-2
TGTGCCAGCAGCCCCAGGACTAGCGGGACCGGGGAGCTGTTTTTT
CASSPRTSGTGELFF
>TRBV5-1|once|NA|TRBJ1-6
TGCGCCAGCAGCGGAGGACAGAGCTCCTATAATTCACCCCTCCACTTT
CASSGGQSSYNSPLHF
>TRBV18|NA|TRBD1|TRBJ2-3
TGTGCCAGCTCACTAGGACAGGGTGAAGATACGCAGTATTTT
CASSLGQGEDTQYF
>TRBV4-1|NA|NA|TRBJ1-1
TGCGCCAGCAGCCAGGGACAAACAAGCCACACTGAAGCTTTCTTT
CASSQGQTSHTEAFF
>TRBV5-1|NA|NA|TRBJ2-5
TGCGCCAGCAGCTTGGCCGAAGGCCCCGGGGAAGAGACCCAGTACTTC
CASSLAEGPGEETQYF
>TRBV30|NA|NA|TRBJ1-2
TGTGCCTGGATCAGGGCTAAGGCTAACTATGGCTACACCTTC
CAWIRAKANYGYTF
>TRBV18|NA|TRBD1|TRBJ1-2
TGTGCCAGCTCACCGCAGGACAGGCGTGTCTATGGCTACACCTTC
CASSPQDRRVYGYTF
>TRBV7-2|NA|TRBD1|TRBJ2-4
TGTGCCAGCAGCGTCCGGGACAGGGACTCAAGTGCCAAAAACATTCAGTACTTC
CASSVRDRDSSAKNIQYF
>TRBV21-1|once|NA|TRBJ2-2
TGTGCCAGCAGCATGATTGGGACAGGGGGCAACACCGGGGAGCTGTTTTTT
CASSMIGTGGNTGELFF
>TRBV7-2|NA|NA|TRBJ2-2
TGTGCCAGCAGCTTTTCAACGGGGACCGGGGAGCTGTTTTTT
CASSFSTGTGELFF
>TRBV29-1|NA|NA|TRBJ1-2
TGCAGCGACTTAGCCGGGGGGGGCTACACCTTC
CSDLAGGGYTF
>TRBV6-5|few|NA|TRBJ2-5
TGTGCCAGCAGCCGCAACAGGGTAGAGACCCAGTACTTC
CASSRNRVETQYF
>TRBV29-1|NA|TRBD2|TRBJ2-3
TGCAGCGTTGAAGATACCCTAGCGGGGGGGCCAGGTACGCAGTATTTT
CSVEDTLAGGPGTQYF
>TRBV27|NA|NA|TRBJ2-2
TGTGCCAGCAGTTTGCGACCGACAGCGAACACCGGGGAGCTGTTTTTT
CASSLRPTANTGELFF
>TRBV21-1|once|NA|TRBJ2-1
TGTGCCAGCAGCAAAGCAAACACAAAGCAAAACATGACAGGGGGCTACTACAATGAGCAGTTCTTC
CASSKANTKQNMTGGYYNEQFF
>TRBV9|NA|TRBD2|TRBJ2-5
TGTGCCAGCAGCGCAGATCGGCAGGGCTTTGGTAGCGGGAAGAGGGAGACCCAGTACTTC
CASSADRQGFGSGKRETQYF
>TRBV27|NA|NA|TRBJ2-7
TGTGCCAGTTCCCTAAGTGGGGCCCAGCAGTACTTC
CASSLSGAQQYF
>TRBV5-8|once|TRBD1|TRBJ1-1
TGTGCCAGCAGCGTGGACAGGCCGGACGCTGAAGCTTTCTTT
CASSVDRPDAEAFF
>TRBV11-3|NA|TRBD1|TRBJ2-5
TGTGCCAGCAGCTTAAGGGGGCCCGGGAAAAAAGAGACCCAGTACTTC
CASSLRGPGKKETQYF